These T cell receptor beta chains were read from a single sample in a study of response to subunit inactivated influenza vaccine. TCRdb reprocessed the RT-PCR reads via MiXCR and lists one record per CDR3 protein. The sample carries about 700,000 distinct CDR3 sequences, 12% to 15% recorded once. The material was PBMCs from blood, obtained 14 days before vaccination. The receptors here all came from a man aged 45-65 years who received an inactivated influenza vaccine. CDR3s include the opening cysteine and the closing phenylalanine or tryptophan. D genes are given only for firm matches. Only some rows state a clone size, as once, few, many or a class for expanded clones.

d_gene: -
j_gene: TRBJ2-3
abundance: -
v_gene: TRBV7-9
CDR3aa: CASSSRVNTQYF
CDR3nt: TGTGCCAGCAGCTCCAGGGTGAATACGCAGTATTTT

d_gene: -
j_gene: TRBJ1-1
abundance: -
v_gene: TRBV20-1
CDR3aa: CSATSVRLNTEAFF
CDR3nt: TGCAGTGCTACCTCCGTGAGGTTGAACACTGAAGCTTTCTTT

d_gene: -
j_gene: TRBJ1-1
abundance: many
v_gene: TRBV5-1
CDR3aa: CASSLEGGTNTEAFF
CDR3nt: TGCGCCAGCAGCTTGGAAGGAGGAACGAACACTGAAGCTTTCTTT

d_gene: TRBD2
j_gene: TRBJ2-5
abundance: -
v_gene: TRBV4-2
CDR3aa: CASSQVWSGGNQETQYF
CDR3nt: TGTGCCAGCAGCCAAGTATGGAGCGGGGGGAACCAAGAGACCCAGTACTTC

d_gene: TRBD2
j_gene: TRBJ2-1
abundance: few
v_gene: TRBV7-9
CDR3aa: CASSLPTSGNNEQFF
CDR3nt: TGTGCCAGCAGTCTCCCGACTAGCGGGAATAATGAGCAGTTCTTC

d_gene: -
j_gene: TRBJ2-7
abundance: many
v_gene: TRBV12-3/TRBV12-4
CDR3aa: CASSRRDYEQYF
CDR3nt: TGTGCCAGCAGCCGGAGGGACTACGAGCAGTACTTC

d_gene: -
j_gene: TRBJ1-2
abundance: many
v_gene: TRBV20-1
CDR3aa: CSAQLMTANYGYTF
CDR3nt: TGCAGTGCTCAGCTCATGACAGCTAACTATGGCTACACCTTC

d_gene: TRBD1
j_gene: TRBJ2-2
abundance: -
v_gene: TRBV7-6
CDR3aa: CASTDRKAITGELFF
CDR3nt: TGTGCCAGCACGGACAGGAAGGCTATCACCGGGGAGCTGTTTTTT

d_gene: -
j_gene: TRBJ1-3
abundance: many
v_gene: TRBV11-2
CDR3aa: CASSLDHPGPSGNTIYF
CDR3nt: TGTGCCAGCAGCTTAGATCACCCGGGGCCCTCTGGAAACACCATATATTTT

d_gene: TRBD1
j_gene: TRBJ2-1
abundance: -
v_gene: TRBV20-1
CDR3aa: CSAHTGTGTYNEQFF
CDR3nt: TGCAGTGCTCATACCGGGACAGGGACCTACAATGAGCAGTTCTTC

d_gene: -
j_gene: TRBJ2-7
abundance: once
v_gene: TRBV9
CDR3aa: CASSVGHVGEQYF
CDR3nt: TGTGCCAGCAGCGTAGGGCATGTGGGAGAGCAGTACTTC

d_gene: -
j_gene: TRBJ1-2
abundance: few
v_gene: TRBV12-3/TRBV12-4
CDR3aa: CASSLTYGGYTF
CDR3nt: TGTGCCAGCAGTTTAACCTATGGTGGCTACACCTTC

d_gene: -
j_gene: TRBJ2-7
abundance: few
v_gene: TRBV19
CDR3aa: CASSVPGSYEQYF
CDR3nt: TGTGCCAGTAGTGTTCCAGGATCCTACGAGCAGTACTTC

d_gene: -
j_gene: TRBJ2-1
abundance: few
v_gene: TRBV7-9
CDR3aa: CASSTDTNEQFF
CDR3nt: TGTGCCAGCAGTACGGACACTAATGAGCAGTTCTTC

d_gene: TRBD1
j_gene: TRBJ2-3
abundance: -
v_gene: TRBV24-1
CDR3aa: CPTSDVPGQGDTQYF
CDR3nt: TGTCCCACCAGTGATGTCCCGGGACAGGGAGATACGCAGTATTTT

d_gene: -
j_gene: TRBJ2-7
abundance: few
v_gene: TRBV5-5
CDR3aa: CASSRGGQYEQYF
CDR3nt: TGTGCCAGCAGCAGGGGGGGCCAGTACGAGCAGTACTTC

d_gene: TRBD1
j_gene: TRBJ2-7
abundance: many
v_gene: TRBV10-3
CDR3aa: CATTGARSEQYF
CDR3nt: TGTGCCACAACAGGGGCTCGGAGCGAGCAGTACTTC

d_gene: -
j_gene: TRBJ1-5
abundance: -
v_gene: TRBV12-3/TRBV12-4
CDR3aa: CASQRRDSNQPQHF
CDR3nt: TGTGCCAGCCAACGCAGGGACAGCAATCAGCCCCAGCATTTT

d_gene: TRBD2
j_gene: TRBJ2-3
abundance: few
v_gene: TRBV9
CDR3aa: CASSVVPLAGVGKDTQYF
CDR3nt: TGTGCCAGCAGCGTAGTCCCCCTAGCGGGAGTGGGAAAAGATACGCAGTATTTT

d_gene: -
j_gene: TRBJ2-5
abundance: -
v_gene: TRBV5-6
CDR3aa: CASSPLEDGQETQYF
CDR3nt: TGTGCCAGCAGCCCTCTTGAGGACGGACAAGAGACCCAGTACTTC